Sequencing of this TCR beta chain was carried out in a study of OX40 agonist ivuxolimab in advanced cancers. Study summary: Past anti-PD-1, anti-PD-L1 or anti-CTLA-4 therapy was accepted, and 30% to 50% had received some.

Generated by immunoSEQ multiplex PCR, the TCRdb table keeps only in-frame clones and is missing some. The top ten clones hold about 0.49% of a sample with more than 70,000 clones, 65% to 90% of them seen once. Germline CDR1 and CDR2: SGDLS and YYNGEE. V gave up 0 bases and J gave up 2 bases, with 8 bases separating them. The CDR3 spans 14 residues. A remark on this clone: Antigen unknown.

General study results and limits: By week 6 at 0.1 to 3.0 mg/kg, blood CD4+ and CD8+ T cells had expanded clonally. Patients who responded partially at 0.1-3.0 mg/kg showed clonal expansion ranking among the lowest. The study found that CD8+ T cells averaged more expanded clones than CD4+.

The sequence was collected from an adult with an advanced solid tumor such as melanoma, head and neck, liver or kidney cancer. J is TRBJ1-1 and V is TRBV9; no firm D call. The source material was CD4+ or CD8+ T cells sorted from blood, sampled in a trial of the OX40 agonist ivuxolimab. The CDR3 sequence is CASSVGPINTEAFF. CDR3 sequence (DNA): TGTGCCAGCAGCGTAGGACCGATTAACACTGAAGCTTTCTTT.